This T cell receptor beta chain was retrieved from a study of T-cell reconstitution after alpha-beta-depleted transplantation in children. J lost 5 bases, V lost 2 bases, and 7 bases had no gene match. This CDR3 is 14 amino acids long. Germline CDR1 reads DFQATT; CDR2 reads SNEGSKA (reference sequence). This sample's TCRbeta library carried unique molecular identifier barcodes. TCRdb re-called the PCR reads with MiXCR, one entry per CDR3 protein. The sample yields more than 85,000 distinct CDR3 sequences, about a tenth seen once. The sample holds many counts of this clonotype. This chain connects TRBV20-1 to TRBJ2-7; 9 nucleotides align to TRBD1. The source of this sequence is a human donor who donated a stem cell graft to a child with acute lymphoblastic leukemia. This specimen consisted of PBMCs from the stem cell graft donor, obtained from the stem cell graft. The CDR3 loop is CSARRDREVDEQYF. CDR3 bases: TGCAGTGCTAGAAGGGACAGGGAAGTGGACGAGCAGTACTTC.